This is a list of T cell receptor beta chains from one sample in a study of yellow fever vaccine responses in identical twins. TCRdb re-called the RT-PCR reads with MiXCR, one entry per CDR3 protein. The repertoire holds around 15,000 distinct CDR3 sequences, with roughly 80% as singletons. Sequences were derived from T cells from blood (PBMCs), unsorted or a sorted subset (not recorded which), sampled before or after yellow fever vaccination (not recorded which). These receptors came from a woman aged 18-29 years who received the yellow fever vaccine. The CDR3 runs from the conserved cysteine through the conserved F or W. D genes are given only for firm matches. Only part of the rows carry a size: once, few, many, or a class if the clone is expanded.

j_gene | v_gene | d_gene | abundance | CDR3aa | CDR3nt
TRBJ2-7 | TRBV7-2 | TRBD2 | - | CASTVSGTTYEQYF | TGTGCCAGCACCGTTAGCGGGACGACCTACGAGCAGTACTTC
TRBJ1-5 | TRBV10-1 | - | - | CASSELGTKDNQPQHF | TGCGCCAGCAGTGAGTTGGGGACAAAAGACAATCAGCCCCAGCATTTT
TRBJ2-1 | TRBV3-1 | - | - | CASSQAGRTSEQFF | TGTGCCAGCAGCCAAGCCGGGCGTACAAGTGAGCAGTTCTTC
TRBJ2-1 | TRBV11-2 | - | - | CASSLGLSSYNEQFF | TGTGCCAGCAGCTTAGGACTTAGCTCCTACAATGAGCAGTTCTTC
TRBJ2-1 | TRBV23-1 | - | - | CASSQVVRSYNEQFF | TGCGCCAGCAGTCAAGTCGTCCGATCCTACAATGAGCAGTTCTTC
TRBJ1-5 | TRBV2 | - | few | CASSEYVGTQSYQPQHF | TGTGCCAGCAGTGAATATGTCGGGACGCAGTCCTATCAGCCCCAGCATTTT
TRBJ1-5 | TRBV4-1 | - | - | CASYGETQHF | TGCGCCAGTTACGGAGAGACCCAGCATTTT
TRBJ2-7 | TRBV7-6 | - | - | CASSLVVQGYEQYF | TGTGCCAGCAGCTTAGTAGTACAGGGCTACGAGCAGTACTTC
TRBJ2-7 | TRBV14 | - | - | CASSLQGFHEQYF | TGTGCCAGCAGCCTACAGGGATTCCACGAGCAGTACTTC
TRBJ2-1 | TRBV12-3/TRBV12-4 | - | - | CASSPAGLYNEQFF | TGTGCCAGCAGTCCCGCGGGGCTCTACAATGAGCAGTTCTTC
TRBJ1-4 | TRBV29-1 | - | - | CSVLQDLNEKLFF | TGCAGCGTACTCCAGGATCTTAATGAAAAACTGTTTTTT
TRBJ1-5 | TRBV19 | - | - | CASSIGDSNQPQHF | TGTGCCAGTAGTATAGGGGACAGCAATCAGCCCCAGCATTTT